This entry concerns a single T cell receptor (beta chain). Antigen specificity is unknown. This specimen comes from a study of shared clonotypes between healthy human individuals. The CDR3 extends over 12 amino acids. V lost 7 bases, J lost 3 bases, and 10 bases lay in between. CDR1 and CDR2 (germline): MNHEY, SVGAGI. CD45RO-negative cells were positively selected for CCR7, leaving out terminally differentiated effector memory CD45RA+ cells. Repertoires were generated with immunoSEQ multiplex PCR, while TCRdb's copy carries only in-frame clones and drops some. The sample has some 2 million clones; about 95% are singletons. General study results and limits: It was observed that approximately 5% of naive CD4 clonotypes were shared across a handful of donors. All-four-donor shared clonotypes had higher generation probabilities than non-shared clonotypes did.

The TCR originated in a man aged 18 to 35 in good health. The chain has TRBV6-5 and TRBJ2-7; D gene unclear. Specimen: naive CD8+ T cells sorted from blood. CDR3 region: CASIGPHYEQYF. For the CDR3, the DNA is TGTGCCAGCATCGGGCCACACTACGAGCAGTACTTC.